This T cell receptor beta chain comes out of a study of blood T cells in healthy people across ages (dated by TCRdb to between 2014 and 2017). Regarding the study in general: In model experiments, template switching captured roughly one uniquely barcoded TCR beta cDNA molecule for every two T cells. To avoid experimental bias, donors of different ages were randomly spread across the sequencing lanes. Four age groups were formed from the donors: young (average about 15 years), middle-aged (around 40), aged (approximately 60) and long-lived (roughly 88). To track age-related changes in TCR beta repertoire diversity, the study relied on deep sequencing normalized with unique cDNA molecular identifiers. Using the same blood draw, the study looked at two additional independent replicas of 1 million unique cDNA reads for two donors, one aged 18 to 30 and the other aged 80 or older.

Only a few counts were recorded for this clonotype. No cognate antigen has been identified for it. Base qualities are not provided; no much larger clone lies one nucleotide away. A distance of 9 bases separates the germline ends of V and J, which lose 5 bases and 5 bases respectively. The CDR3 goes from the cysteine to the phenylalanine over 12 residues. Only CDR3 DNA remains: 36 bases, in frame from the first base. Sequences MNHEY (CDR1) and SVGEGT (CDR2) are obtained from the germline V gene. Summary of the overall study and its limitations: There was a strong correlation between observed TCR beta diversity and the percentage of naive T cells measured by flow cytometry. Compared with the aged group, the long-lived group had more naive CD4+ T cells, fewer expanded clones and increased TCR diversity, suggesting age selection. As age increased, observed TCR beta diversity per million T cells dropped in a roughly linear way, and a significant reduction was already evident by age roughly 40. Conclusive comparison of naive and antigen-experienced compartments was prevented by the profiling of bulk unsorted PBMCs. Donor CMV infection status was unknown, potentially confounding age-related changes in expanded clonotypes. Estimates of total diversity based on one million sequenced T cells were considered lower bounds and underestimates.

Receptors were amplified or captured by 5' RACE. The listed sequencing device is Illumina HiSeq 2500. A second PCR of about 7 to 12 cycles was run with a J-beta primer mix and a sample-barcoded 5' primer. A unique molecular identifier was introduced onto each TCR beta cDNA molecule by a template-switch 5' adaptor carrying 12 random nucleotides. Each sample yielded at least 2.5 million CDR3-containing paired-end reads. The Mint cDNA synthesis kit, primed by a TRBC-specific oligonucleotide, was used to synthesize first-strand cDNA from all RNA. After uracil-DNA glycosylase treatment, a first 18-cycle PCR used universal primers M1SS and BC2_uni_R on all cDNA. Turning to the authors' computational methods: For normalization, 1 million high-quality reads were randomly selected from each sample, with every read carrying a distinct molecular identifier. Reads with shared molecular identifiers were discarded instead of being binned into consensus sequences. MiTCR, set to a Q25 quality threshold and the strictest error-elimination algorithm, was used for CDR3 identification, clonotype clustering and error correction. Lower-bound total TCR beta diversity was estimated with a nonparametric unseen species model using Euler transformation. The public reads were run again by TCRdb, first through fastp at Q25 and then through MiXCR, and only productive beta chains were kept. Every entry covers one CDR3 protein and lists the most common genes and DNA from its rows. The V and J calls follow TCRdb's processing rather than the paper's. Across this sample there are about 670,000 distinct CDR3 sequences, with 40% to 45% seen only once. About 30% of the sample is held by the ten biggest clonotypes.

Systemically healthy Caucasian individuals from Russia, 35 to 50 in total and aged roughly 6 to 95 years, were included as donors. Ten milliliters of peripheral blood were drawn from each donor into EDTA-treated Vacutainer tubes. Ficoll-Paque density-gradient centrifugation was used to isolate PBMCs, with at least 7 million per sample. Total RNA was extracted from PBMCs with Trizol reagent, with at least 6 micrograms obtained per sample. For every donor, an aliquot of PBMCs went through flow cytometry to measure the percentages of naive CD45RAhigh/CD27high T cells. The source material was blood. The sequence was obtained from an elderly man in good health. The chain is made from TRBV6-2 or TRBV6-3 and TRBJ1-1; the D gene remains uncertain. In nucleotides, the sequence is TGTGCCAGCAGTGAATTTCGAACTGAAGCTTTCTTT. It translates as CASSEFRTEAFF.